The source of this TCR beta chain is a study of shared clonotypes between healthy human individuals. Generated by immunoSEQ multiplex PCR, the TCRdb table keeps only in-frame clones and is missing some. There are about 2 million clones in the sample; over 85% occur only once, and 0.13% lies in the top ten. V was pared by 6 bases and J by 4 bases, with 15 bases between. The CDR3 is 14 amino acids. CDR1 and CDR2 from the germline V gene are LNHDA and SQIVND (reference sequence). The rearrangement links TRBV19 to TRBJ1-2; possibly TRBD1 for D (5 bases). The specimen sequenced was naive CD4+ T cells sorted from blood. The subset here: CD45RA+ positively selected. The sequence came from a man between 18 and 35 years old in good health. This chain's CDR3 is CASSNRWDFYGYTF. Written as DNA, the CDR3 is TGTGCCAGTAGCAATAGGTGGGACTTCTATGGCTACACCTTC.